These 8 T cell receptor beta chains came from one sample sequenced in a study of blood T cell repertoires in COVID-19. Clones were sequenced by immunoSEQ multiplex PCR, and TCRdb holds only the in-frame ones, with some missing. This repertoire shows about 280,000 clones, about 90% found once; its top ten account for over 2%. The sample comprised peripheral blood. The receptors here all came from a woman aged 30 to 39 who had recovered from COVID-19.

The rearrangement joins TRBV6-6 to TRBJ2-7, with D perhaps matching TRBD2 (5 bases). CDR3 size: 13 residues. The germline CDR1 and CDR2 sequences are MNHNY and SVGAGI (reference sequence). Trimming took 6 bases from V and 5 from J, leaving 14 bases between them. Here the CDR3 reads CASRDTAAHEQYF. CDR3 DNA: TGTGCCAGCAGGGATACAGCGGCACACGAGCAGTACTTC.

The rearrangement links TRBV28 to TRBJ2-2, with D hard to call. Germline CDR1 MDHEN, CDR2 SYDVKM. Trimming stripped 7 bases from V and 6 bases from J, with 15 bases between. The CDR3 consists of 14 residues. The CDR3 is CASKINGLSGELFF. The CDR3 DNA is TGTGCCAGCAAAATCAATGGGCTCTCCGGGGAGCTGTTTTTT.

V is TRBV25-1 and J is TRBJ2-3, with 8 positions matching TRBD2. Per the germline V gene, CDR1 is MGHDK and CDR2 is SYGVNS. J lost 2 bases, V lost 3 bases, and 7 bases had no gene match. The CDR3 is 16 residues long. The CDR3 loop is CASSDHGGGVTDTQYF. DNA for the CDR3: TGTGCCAGCAGTGACCACGGGGGGGGAGTCACAGATACGCAGTATTTT.

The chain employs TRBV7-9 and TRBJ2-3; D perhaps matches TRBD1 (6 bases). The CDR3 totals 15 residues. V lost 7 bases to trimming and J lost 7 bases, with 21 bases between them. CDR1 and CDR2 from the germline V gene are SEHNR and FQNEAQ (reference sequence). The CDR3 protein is CASTPSTLRGNTQYF. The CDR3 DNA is TGTGCCAGCACCCCTTCCACATTAAGGGGGAATACGCAGTATTTT.

DNA of the CDR3: TGCGCCAGCAGTGCGGGGAAGACACGAGAGATCACTGAAGCTTTCTTT. This codes for CASSAGKTREITEAFF. The chain carries TRBV10-1 and TRBJ1-1; no clear D. Germline CDR1 WNHNN, CDR2 SYGVQD (reference sequence). The CDR3 runs to 16 residues. Trimming left V 4 bases short and J 4 bases short, with 19 bases between.

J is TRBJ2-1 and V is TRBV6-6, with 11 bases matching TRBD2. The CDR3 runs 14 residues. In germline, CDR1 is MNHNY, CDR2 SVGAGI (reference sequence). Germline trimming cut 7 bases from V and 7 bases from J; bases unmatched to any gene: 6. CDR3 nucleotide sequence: TGTGCCAGCAACCCACTAGCGGGAGTGAATGAGCAGTTCTTC. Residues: CASNPLAGVNEQFF.

CDR3 sequence reads: CASSSKDSQNQPQHF. The CDR3, as DNA: TGTGCCAGCAGCTCCAAAGACAGCCAGAATCAGCCCCAGCATTTT. The chain couples TRBV7-9 to TRBJ1-5; D might be TRBD1 (5 bases). Trimming took off 4 bases at V and 4 bases at J, with 14 bases between the two ends. The germline CDR1 and CDR2 sequences are SEHNR and FQNEAQ (reference sequence). The CDR3 is 15 amino acids.

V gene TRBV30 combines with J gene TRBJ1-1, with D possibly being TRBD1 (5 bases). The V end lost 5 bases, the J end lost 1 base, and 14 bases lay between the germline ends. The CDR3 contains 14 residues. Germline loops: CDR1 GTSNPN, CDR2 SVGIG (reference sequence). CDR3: CAWVDGHSNTEAFF. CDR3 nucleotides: TGTGCCTGGGTTGACGGACACTCGAACACTGAAGCTTTCTTT.